The next 7 T cell receptor beta chains were all read from a single sample in a study of blood T cells in healthy people across ages. A second PCR of about 6 to 11 cycles used a sample-barcoded 5' primer and a J-beta primer mix. TCRdb reprocessed the 5' RACE reads via MiXCR and lists one record per CDR3 protein. Of more than 750,000 distinct CDR3 sequences in the sample, around 29% were seen once. This sample was also put to use in a study of T cells of mothers and their children.

The specimen sequenced was blood. The receptors were gathered from a woman in her thirties or forties in good health.

In regard to this clonotype: Just one base apart from a much larger clone, this may be a read error. This chain's CDR3 is CASSLVARRHEQFF. The CDR3 region has the DNA TGTGCCAGCAGCTTAGTGGCCAGGAGGCATGAGCAGTTCTTC. The chain combines TRBV7-9 with TRBJ2-1; D may be TRBD2 (5 bases). Germline lookup yields CDR1 SEHNR and CDR2 FQNEAQ (reference sequence). V lost 1 base and J 8 bases, leaving 12 bases between the germline ends. This CDR3 region has 14 residues.

V is TRBV27 and J is TRBJ2-1, with a tentative D call TRBD1 (6 bases). V gave up 2 bases and J gave up 2 bases, with 25 bases separating them. CDR3 size: 20 residues. In germline, CDR1 is MNHEY, CDR2 SMNVEV (reference sequence). As DNA, the CDR3 is TGTGCCAGCAGTTTAGAAGGCCGGCAGGGGTTTACTTCTGCCTACAATGAGCAGTTCTTC. As protein: CASSLEGRQGFTSAYNEQFF.

The chain carries TRBV20-1 and TRBJ1-2; 9 nucleotides agree with TRBD1. V trimming: 6 bases; J trimming: 2 bases; junction bases outside the gene matches: 4. CDR1 and CDR2 (germline): DFQATT, SNEGSKA (reference sequence). The CDR3 has 13 amino acids. The CDR3 DNA reads as TGCAGTGCCAACACAGGGGGCAACTATGGCTACACCTTC. This gives the protein CSANTGGNYGYTF.

This clonotype occurred many times. In DNA, the CDR3 is TGCGCCAGCAGCTTGCGGGACAGGGCCTACGAGCAGTACTTC. Amino acid sequence: CASSLRDRAYEQYF. The genes are TRBV5-1 and TRBJ2-7, with TRBD1 matching over 9 bases. The V gene end was trimmed by 1 base and the J gene end by 2 bases; junction bases not matched to a gene: 1. The CDR3 loop spans 14 amino acids. Per the germline V gene, CDR1 is SGHRS and CDR2 is YFSETQ. Full variable domain (outside the CDR3, taken from reference TRBV5-1 and TRBJ2-7): KAGVTQTPRYLIKTRGQQVTLSCSPISGHRSVSWYQQTPGQGLQFLFEYFSETQRNKGNFPGRFSGRQFSNSRSEMNVSTLELGDSALYLCASSLRDRAYEQYFGPGTRLTVT.

The chain has TRBV5-1 and TRBJ1-1, with D possibly matching TRBD1 (6 bases). Germline CDR1 is SGHRS and CDR2 is YFSETQ. V dropped 1 base and J dropped 0 bases, with 13 bases sitting between them. The CDR3 has 16 amino acids. The CDR3 DNA reads TGCGCCAGCAGCTTGTTCGTTCAGGGGATGAACACTGAAGCTTTCTTT. It codes for CASSLFVQGMNTEAFF. The variable domain in full, with the rest retrieved from reference TRBV5-1 and TRBJ1-1, is KAGVTQTPRYLIKTRGQQVTLSCSPISGHRSVSWYQQTPGQGLQFLFEYFSETQRNKGNFPGRFSGRQFSNSRSEMNVSTLELGDSALYLCASSLFVQGMNTEAFFGQGTRLTVV.

Of note for this clonotype: A read error is possible here, since a much larger clone lies one base away. Since no conserved phenylalanine or tryptophan closes the CDR3, a read error is the likely cause. The chain carries TRBV29-1 and TRBJ2-7, with 12 bases matching TRBD1. Unmatched junction bases numbered 5, after V lost 4 bases and J lost 4 bases. The V gene's germline CDR1 is SQVTM and CDR2 ANQGSEA. The CDR3 spans 14 residues. CDR3 sequence reads: CSVGGTGGGYEQYC. CDR3 coding DNA: TGCAGCGTTGGAGGGACAGGGGGCGGGTACGAGCAGTACTGC.

In regard to this clonotype: Its ends do not fully match the called genes, so a read error is possible. The chain employs TRBV20-1 and TRBJ1-6, with 8 bases identical to TRBD1. The CDR3 is made up of 16 amino acids. CDR1 and CDR2 (germline): DFQATT, SNEGSKA (reference sequence). The CDR3 reads CSALPDPGTGYSPLYF. The DNA for the CDR3 is TGCAGTGCTCTACCAGACCCCGGGACAGGATATTCACCCCTCTACTTT.